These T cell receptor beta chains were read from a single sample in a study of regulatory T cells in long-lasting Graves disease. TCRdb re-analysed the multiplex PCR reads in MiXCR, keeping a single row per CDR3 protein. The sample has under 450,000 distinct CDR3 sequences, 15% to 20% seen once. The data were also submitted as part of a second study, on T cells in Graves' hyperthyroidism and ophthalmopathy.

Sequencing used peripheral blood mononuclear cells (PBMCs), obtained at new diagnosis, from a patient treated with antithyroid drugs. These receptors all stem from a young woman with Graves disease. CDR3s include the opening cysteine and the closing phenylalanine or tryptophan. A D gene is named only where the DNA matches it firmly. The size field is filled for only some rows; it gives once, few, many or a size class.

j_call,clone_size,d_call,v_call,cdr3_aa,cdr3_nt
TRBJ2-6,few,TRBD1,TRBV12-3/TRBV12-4,CASLRTGATSGANVLTF,TGTGCCAGCCTTCGGACAGGAGCCACCTCTGGGGCCAACGTCCTGACTTTC
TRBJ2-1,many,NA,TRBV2,CASRVADPNEQFF,TGTGCCAGCAGGGTAGCGGACCCCAATGAGCAGTTCTTC
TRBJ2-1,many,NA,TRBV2,CASRWDETVYEQFF,TGTGCCAGCAGGTGGGACGAGACTGTCTATGAGCAGTTCTTC
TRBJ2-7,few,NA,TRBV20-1,CSASLRRGLSYRSYEQYF,TGCAGTGCTAGCCTCCGGAGGGGACTCTCATATCGCTCCTACGAGCAGTACTTC
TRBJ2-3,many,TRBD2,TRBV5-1,CASSSTGGSDTQYF,TGCGCCAGCAGCTCGACCGGGGGGTCAGATACGCAGTATTTT
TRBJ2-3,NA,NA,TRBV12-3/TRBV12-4,CASSLRLLEDTQYF,TGTGCCAGCAGTTTACGACTTCTTGAGGATACGCAGTATTTT
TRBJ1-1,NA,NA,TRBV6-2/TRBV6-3,CASRGRLNTEAFF,TGTGCCAGCAGGGGCCGTCTGAACACTGAAGCTTTCTTT
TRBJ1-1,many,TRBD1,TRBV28,CASSLLPGQGEAFF,TGTGCCAGCAGTTTACTTCCGGGACAGGGTGAAGCTTTCTTT
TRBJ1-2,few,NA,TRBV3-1,CASSQDLLGGGDNYGYTF,TGTGCCAGCAGCCAAGATTTATTGGGCGGCGGGGACAACTATGGCTACACCTTC
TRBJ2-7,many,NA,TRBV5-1,CASSRDALESSYEQYF,TGCGCCAGCAGCCGTGACGCCCTCGAAAGCTCCTACGAGCAGTACTTC
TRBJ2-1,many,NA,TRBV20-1,CSAEGDGGGNEQFF,TGCAGTGCTGAGGGGGACGGAGGGGGCAATGAGCAGTTCTTC
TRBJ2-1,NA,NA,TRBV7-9,CASSLVYHEQFF,TGTGCCAGCAGCTTAGTGTATCATGAGCAGTTCTTC
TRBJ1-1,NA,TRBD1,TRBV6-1,CAIKDRDTTEAFF,TGTGCCATCAAGGACAGGGATACCACTGAAGCTTTCTTT
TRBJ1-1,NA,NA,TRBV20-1,CSATENLNTEAFF,TGCAGTGCTACTGAGAACTTGAACACTGAAGCTTTCTTT
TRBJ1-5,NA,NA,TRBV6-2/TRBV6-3,CASSYAPGQPQHF,TGTGCCAGCAGTTACGCCCCGGGGCAGCCCCAGCATTTT
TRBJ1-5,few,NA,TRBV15,CATSRRGINQPQHF,TGTGCCACCAGCAGGCGCGGGATCAATCAGCCCCAGCATTTT
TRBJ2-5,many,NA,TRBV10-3,CAISEPPETQYF,TGTGCCATCAGTGAACCCCCTGAGACCCAGTACTTC
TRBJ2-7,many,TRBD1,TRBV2,CASTKGAVKPWEQYF,TGTGCCAGCACAAAGGGGGCCGTCAAACCGTGGGAGCAGTACTTC
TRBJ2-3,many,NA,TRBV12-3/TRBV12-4,CASSLVSLSTDTQYF,TGTGCCAGCAGTTTAGTTAGCCTAAGCACAGATACGCAGTATTTT
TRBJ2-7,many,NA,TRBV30,CAWRSRATYEQYF,TGTGCCTGGAGAAGCAGGGCGACCTACGAGCAGTACTTC
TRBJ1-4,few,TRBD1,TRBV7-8,CASRRDSNEKLFF,TGTGCCAGCAGACGGGACAGCAATGAAAAACTGTTTTTT
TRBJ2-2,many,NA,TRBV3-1,CASSPGYLTGELFF,TGTGCCAGCAGCCCGGGATACTTAACCGGGGAGCTGTTTTTT
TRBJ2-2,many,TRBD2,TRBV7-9,CASSPPSIAGVNTGELFF,TGTGCCAGCAGCCCTCCCTCTATAGCGGGCGTGAACACCGGGGAGCTGTTTTTT
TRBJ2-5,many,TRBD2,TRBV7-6,CASSQNKFPAGGQETQYF,TGTGCCAGCAGCCAAAACAAATTTCCAGCGGGGGGACAAGAGACCCAGTACTTC
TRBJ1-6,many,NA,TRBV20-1,CSASDPGQSYNSPLHF,TGCAGTGCTAGTGACCCCGGGCAGTCCTATAATTCACCCCTCCACTTT
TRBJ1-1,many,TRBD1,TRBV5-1,CASSLPKPGGEAFF,TGCGCCAGCAGCTTGCCTAAACCAGGGGGTGAAGCTTTCTTT
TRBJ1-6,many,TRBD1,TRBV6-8,CAAGTGGKSYNSPLHF,TGTGCCGCCGGGACAGGGGGAAAGTCCTATAATTCACCCCTCCACTTT
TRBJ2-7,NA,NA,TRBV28,CASGRPATSYEQYF,TGTGCCAGCGGGCGGCCAGCCACCTCCTACGAGCAGTACTTC
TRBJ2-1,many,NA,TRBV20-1,CSAPLNNEQFF,TGCAGTGCTCCACTGAACAATGAGCAGTTCTTC
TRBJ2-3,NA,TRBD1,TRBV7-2,CASSSRRTGSTDTQYF,TGTGCCAGCAGCTCCCGACGGACAGGATCCACAGATACGCAGTATTTT
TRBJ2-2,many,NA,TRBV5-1,CASSSRVDGELFF,TGTGCCAGCAGCTCAAGGGTGGACGGGGAGCTGTTTTTT
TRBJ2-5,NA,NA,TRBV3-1,CASQGSQETQYF,TGTGCCAGCCAGGGATCGCAAGAGACCCAGTACTTC
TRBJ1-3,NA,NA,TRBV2,CASREVGALSGNTIYF,TGTGCCAGCAGAGAAGTGGGGGCCCTCTCTGGAAACACCATATATTTT
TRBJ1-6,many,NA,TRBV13,CASSHSGSTAPNSPLHF,TGTGCCAGCAGCCATAGCGGGTCGACAGCTCCGAATTCACCCCTCCACTTT
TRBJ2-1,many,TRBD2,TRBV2,CASSGHSGGANEQFF,TGTGCCAGCAGTGGGCATAGCGGGGGAGCCAATGAGCAGTTCTTC
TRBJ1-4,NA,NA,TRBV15,CATSRDAAGNEKLFF,TGTGCCACCAGCAGAGACGCCGCGGGTAATGAAAAACTGTTTTTT
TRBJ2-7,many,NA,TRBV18,CASSTGVSFRTYEQYF,TGTGCCAGCTCCACCGGTGTGAGTTTCCGTACCTACGAGCAGTACTTC
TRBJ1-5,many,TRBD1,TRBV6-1,CASSEVLTGSVDQPQHF,TGTGCCAGCAGTGAAGTCTTGACAGGGAGCGTAGATCAGCCCCAGCATTTT
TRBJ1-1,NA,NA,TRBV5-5,CASSPAGITEAFF,TGTGCCAGCTCCCCGGCAGGGATCACTGAAGCTTTCTTT
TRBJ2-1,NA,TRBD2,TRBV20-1,CSARDRLASGESSYNEQFF,TGCAGTGCTAGAGATCGATTAGCTAGCGGGGAGAGCTCCTACAATGAGCAGTTCTTC
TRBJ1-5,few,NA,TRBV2,CASSGFAGENQPQHF,TGTGCCAGCAGTGGATTTGCGGGCGAGAATCAGCCCCAGCATTTT
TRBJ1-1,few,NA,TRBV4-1,CASSQELGNTEAFF,TGCGCCAGCAGCCAAGAGTTAGGGAACACTGAAGCTTTCTTT
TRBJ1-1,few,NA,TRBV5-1,CASVGLGVIDTEAFF,TGCGCCAGCGTCGGTTTAGGGGTGATTGACACTGAAGCTTTCTTT
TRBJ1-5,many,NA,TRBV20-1,CSARDPRAQGISNQPQHF,TGCAGTGCTAGAGACCCCCGAGCTCAGGGGATAAGCAATCAGCCCCAGCATTTT
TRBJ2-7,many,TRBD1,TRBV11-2,CASSPGQGAEEQYF,TGTGCCAGCAGCCCGGGACAGGGGGCGGAGGAGCAGTACTTC
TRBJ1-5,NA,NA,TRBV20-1,CSARRRAGAVRPQHF,TGCAGTGCTCGCCGTCGGGCAGGTGCTGTCAGGCCCCAGCATTTT
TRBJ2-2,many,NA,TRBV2,CASSWAGELFF,TGTGCCAGCAGTTGGGCCGGGGAGCTGTTTTTT
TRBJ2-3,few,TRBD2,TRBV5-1,CASSSQGTSGSGYTQYF,TGCGCCAGCAGCAGCCAAGGGACTAGCGGGAGTGGTTATACGCAGTATTTT
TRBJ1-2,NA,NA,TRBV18,CAISSQRLTGIRGLGYTF,TGTGCCATCTCATCACAGCGATTGACCGGGATACGGGGCCTTGGCTACACCTTC
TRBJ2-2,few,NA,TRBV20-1,CSARRGPNTGELFF,TGCAGTGCCCGCCGAGGCCCGAACACCGGGGAGCTGTTTTTT
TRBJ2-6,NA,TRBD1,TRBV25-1,CAIPFPGQQSSGANVLTF,TGTGCCATCCCTTTCCCGGGACAGCAAAGCTCTGGGGCCAACGTCCTGACTTTC
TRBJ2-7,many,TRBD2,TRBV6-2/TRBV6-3,CASSERGGDEQYF,TGTGCCAGCAGTGAAAGGGGAGGGGACGAGCAGTACTTC
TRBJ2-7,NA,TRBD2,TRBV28,CASSLGRVLAGATEQYF,TGTGCCAGCAGTTTAGGGCGCGTTCTAGCGGGAGCAACCGAGCAGTACTTC
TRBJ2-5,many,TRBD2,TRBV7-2,CASSPQTSGSGETQYF,TGTGCCAGCAGCCCACAGACTAGCGGGAGTGGGGAGACCCAGTACTTC
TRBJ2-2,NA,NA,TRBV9,CASSVGGRRNTGELFF,TGTGCCAGCAGCGTAGGAGGAAGAAGGAACACCGGGGAGCTGTTTTTT